This record looks at one T cell receptor (beta chain) sequence and its context. The data belong to a study of blood T cell repertoires in COVID-19. Study-wide context: Material from acute and convalescent COVID-19 was sourced from the United States, Italy and Spain.

Sequenced by immunoSEQ multiplex PCR; TCRdb stores in-frame clones only, minus some. The sample consists of more than 25,000 clones, roughly nine tenths of them appearing once. Input material: peripheral blood. This TCR came from a man older than 75 with acute or convalescent COVID-19.

The CDR3 loop is CSVEGGAGPGYGYTF. CDR3 nucleotides: TGCAGCGTTGAGGGAGGGGCGGGACCGGGCTATGGCTACACCTTC. The V call is TRBV29-1, the J call TRBJ1-2; D perhaps matches TRBD1 (5 bases). With 3 bases removed from V and 4 bases from J, the gap between germline ends came to 18 bases. Germline lookup yields CDR1 SQVTM and CDR2 ANQGSEA. The CDR3 is 15 amino acids.